Below, 28 T cell receptor beta chains from the same sample are listed, as sequenced in a study of T cell clonality in common variable immunodeficiency. General study results and limits: In common variable immunodeficiency, TCR beta chains reportedly carried fewer deletions and N-nucleotide insertions.

Their cognate antigens are unknown. Sequencing was performed with immunoSEQ multiplex PCR; in TCRdb, only in-frame clones are kept and a portion is missing. Recorded here are 16,000 or so clones, with no singletons, and the ten leading clones hold 13% to 15%. The sample comprised peripheral blood mononuclear cells. All receptors derive from a human donor with common variable immunodeficiency.

This clone turned up a few times. The CDR3 is cut off 3 residues early in the read; its end comes from the germline J gene. The rearrangement links TRBV30 to TRBJ2-3, with 12 bases matching TRBD2. V gave up 2 bases and J gave up 0 bases; unmatched junction bases: 3. Germline CDR1 reads GTSNPN; CDR2 reads SVGIG (reference sequence). The CDR3 totals 16 residues. The CDR3 loop reads CAWSLTSGGSTDTQYF. The CDR3 DNA, read in part, is TGTGCCTGGAGTCTTACTAGCGGGGGGAGCACAGATACG.

This clone was counted only a few times. The read falls 3 residues short of the CDR3 end, and the missing part is taken from the germline J gene. V and J are TRBV7-6 and TRBJ2-1, with 11 bases that match TRBD2. The V gene's germline CDR1 is SGHVS and CDR2 FNYEAQ. The CDR3 extends over 13 amino acids. J was trimmed by 7 bases and V by 10 bases; bases with no gene match: 6. The CDR3 DNA, read in part, is TGTGCCATTAGCGGGGGGGCGTGGAATGAG. Protein: CAISGGAWNE. The complete CDR3 protein is CAISGGAWNEQFF.

Many counts were recorded for this clone. Sequencing ends 3 residues short of the CDR3 end; the germline J gene provides the rest. The genes are TRBV12-3 or TRBV12-4 and TRBJ2-1; TRBD2 agrees at 10 bases. The CDR3 is 17 residues long. The J segment lost 6 bases and the V segment lost 7 bases, leaving 15 bases of the junction unmatched. The CDR3 region is CASNPSRAGGPSNEQFF. The part of the CDR3 DNA that was read is TGTGCCAGCAACCCATCAAGAGCGGGGGGGCCAAGCAATGAG.

Notes on this clone: The read gets to within 3 residues of the CDR3 end, and the germline J gene fills in the rest. This chain links TRBV7-2 with TRBJ2-7, with TRBD1 matching over 7 bases. CDR3 length: 14 amino acids. Germline V lookup: CDR1 SGHTA, CDR2 FQGNSA. Losses at the gene ends were 4 bases for V and 2 bases for J; bases not matched to a gene: 5. The CDR3 here is CASSSETGTYEQYF. The covered CDR3 bases are TGTGCCAGCAGCTCTGAGACAGGGACCTACGAG.

A few counts support this clone. The CDR3 end falls 3 residues outside the read, so it is completed with the germline J gene. V and J are TRBV7-2 and TRBJ2-2, with D perhaps matching TRBD1 (6 bases). Looked up from germline, CDR1 is SGHTA and CDR2 is FQGNSA. V gave up 0 bases and J gave up 5 bases, with 13 bases separating them. The CDR3 length is 16 residues. The DNA read from the CDR3 is TGTGCCAGCAGCTTAGCCGGGACACGGTGGACCGGGGAG. It specifies CASSLAGTRWTGE. The complete CDR3 protein is CASSLAGTRWTGELFF. Using reference TRBV7-2 and TRBJ2-2 for the parts outside the CDR3, the full variable domain is GAGVSQSPSNKVTEKGKDVELRCDPISGHTALYWYRQSLGQGLEFLIYFQGNSAPDKSGLPSDRFSAERTGGSVSTLTIQRTQQEDSAVYLCASSLAGTRWTGELFFGEGSRLTVL.

This clone was observed at least ten times. The read gets to within 3 residues of the CDR3 end, and the germline J gene fills in the rest. The chain combines TRBV19 with TRBJ1-5, with a possible D match to TRBD1 (5 bases). Germline CDR1 LNHDA, CDR2 SQIVND (reference sequence). The length of the CDR3 is 16 residues. V lost 9 bases to trimming and J lost 0 bases, with 18 bases between them. The sequenced part of the CDR3 DNA is TGTGCCAGCGAGGGACTGACATTATATAGCAATCAGCCC. It yields the protein CASEGLTLYSNQP. The entire CDR3 is CASEGLTLYSNQPQHF.

This clone was recorded a few times. The CDR3 is cut off 3 residues early in the read; its end comes from the germline J gene. This sequence joins TRBV11-3 and TRBJ2-2; a weak D match, TRBD2 (6 bases). The CDR3 length is 15 residues. Germline V gene sequence: CDR1 SGHNT, CDR2 YENEEA. V shed 4 bases and J shed 9 bases, with 18 bases lying between them. Here the CDR3 reads CASSSRSGGLRELFF. Incomplete CDR3 DNA: TGTGCCAGCAGCTCCCGCTCCGGGGGTTTGAGGGAG.

In this sample, this clone turned up many times. The read stops 3 residues short of the end of the CDR3; the missing end is completed from the germline J gene. The chain uses TRBV20-1 and TRBJ2-2, with TRBD2 as a possible D gene (6 bases). Trimming removed 6 bases at V and 0 bases at J, with 14 bases between. Germline V gene lookup returns CDR1 DFQATT and CDR2 SNEGSKA (reference sequence). The CDR3 spans 15 residues. This CDR3 is CSAPRAGTNTGELFF. The covered CDR3 bases are TGCAGTGCACCTCGGGCGGGGACGAACACCGGGGAG.

This clone was seen a handful of times. The chain's CDR3 is CASNKYGTRNSPLHF. The part of the CDR3 DNA that was read is TGTGCCAGCAACAAATACGGGACACGAAATTCACCC. The chain recombines TRBV7-2 with TRBJ1-6; D may be TRBD1 (6 bases). The CDR3 extends 3 residues past the end of the read, so its final part is completed from the germline J gene. CDR3 length equals 15 residues. Looked up from germline, CDR1 is SGHTA and CDR2 is FQGNSA. Between the trimmed V and J ends, which lost 7 bases and 7 bases, there was a span of 17 bases. The full variable domain, its missing parts supplied by reference TRBV7-2 and TRBJ1-6, is GAGVSQSPSNKVTEKGKDVELRCDPISGHTALYWYRQSLGQGLEFLIYFQGNSAPDKSGLPSDRFSAERTGGSVSTLTIQRTQQEDSAVYLCASNKYGTRNSPLHFGNGTRLTVT.

About this clone itself: The DNA ends 3 residues before the CDR3 does, and the rest of the CDR3 is filled in from the germline J gene. The chain is built from TRBV2 and TRBJ1-2; TRBD1 agrees at 9 bases. The ends lost 5 bases at V and 5 bases at J; junction bases unmatched: 6. CDR1 is SNHLY and CDR2 is FYNNEI in the germline V gene. This CDR3 spans 14 amino acids. The CDR3 reads CASSLQGAKYGYTF. The sequenced CDR3 bases are TGTGCCAGCAGTTTACAGGGGGCAAAATATGGC.

This clone was detected a few times. The CDR3 is cut off 3 residues early in the read; its end comes from the germline J gene. The chain carries TRBV19 and TRBJ1-1; no definite D call. CDR1 LNHDA and CDR2 SQIVND come from the germline V gene (reference sequence). Trimming removed 5 bases at V and 1 base at J, with 11 bases between. CDR3 size: 14 residues. The CDR3 DNA, read in part, is TGTGCCAGTAGTGTAGGCGAATCGAACACTGAA. Residues: CASSVGESNTE. The whole CDR3 sequence reads CASSVGESNTEAFF.

In the case of this clone: Read sequence stops 3 residues before the CDR3 end, and the germline J gene provides the missing end. The chain is built from TRBV30 and TRBJ2-5, with D maybe TRBD1 (5 bases). The germline V gene has CDR1 GTSNPN and CDR2 SVGIG (reference sequence). The V end was cut by 3 bases, the J end by 2 bases, with 10 bases between. CDR3 length: 13 residues. CDR3 DNA, as far as it was read: TGTGCCTGGAGCTTGCAGGGACAAGAGACC. Its protein is CAWSLQGQET. The CDR3, in full, reads CAWSLQGQETQYF.

Concerning this clone: The CDR3 extends 3 residues past the end of the read, so its final part is completed from the germline J gene. This sequence joins TRBV30 and TRBJ1-2; 9 bases are a match to TRBD1. V was pared by 7 bases and J by 1 base, with 7 bases of the junction left unmatched. CDR3 length: 14 amino acids. Germline V CDR1 and CDR2: GTSNPN, SVGIG (reference sequence). Partial CDR3 DNA: TGTGCCTTCCCCCGACAGGGGGTTAACTATGGC. This codes for CAFPRQGVNYG. The full CDR3 reads CAFPRQGVNYGYTF.

This clone was picked up a small number of times. Read coverage stops 3 residues before the CDR3 terminus; the germline J gene supplies the remainder. The gene calls are TRBV7-2 and TRBJ1-5, with a weak D call TRBD1 (6 bases). The germline CDR1 and CDR2 sequences are SGHTA and FQGNSA. V lost 3 bases and J lost 7, with 10 bases in between. The CDR3 sequence is 13 residues long. Partial CDR3 DNA: TGTGCCAGCAGCTTTAGGGGACACCAGCCC. Amino acids: CASSFRGHQP. The whole CDR3 protein reads CASSFRGHQPQHF.

This clone is deemed medium-sized (0.01 to 0.1%). From the germline J gene comes the end of the CDR3, since the read stops 3 residues before it. The chain couples TRBV20-1 to TRBJ2-7; TRBD1 agrees at 9 bases. This CDR3 region has 15 residues. The germline V gene encodes CDR1 DFQATT and CDR2 SNEGSKA (reference sequence). Losses at the gene ends were 1 base for V and 6 bases for J; bases not matched to a gene: 10. The covered CDR3 bases are TGCAGTGCTAGAGTCTTGGGACAGGGCTTTTCCGAG. It translates to CSARVLGQGFSE. Given in full, the CDR3 is CSARVLGQGFSEQYF.

This clone was picked up a small number of times. Read data end 3 residues before the CDR3 end; the end is taken from the germline J gene. The rearrangement links TRBV7-2 to TRBJ1-2; 7 nucleotides align to TRBD1. The CDR3 runs 14 residues. The germline V gene encodes CDR1 SGHTA and CDR2 FQGNSA. With V trimmed by 4 bases and J by 4 bases, 6 bases remained unmatched. This CDR3 is CASSSGTAAYGYTF. Partial CDR3 DNA: TGTGCCAGCAGCTCCGGGACAGCGGCCTATGGC. The variable domain in full, completed from reference TRBV7-2 and TRBJ1-2, reads GAGVSQSPSNKVTEKGKDVELRCDPISGHTALYWYRQSLGQGLEFLIYFQGNSAPDKSGLPSDRFSAERTGGSVSTLTIQRTQQEDSAVYLCASSSGTAAYGYTFGSGTRLTVV.

In this sample, this clone is medium-sized (0.01 to 0.1%). The read terminates 3 residues ahead of where the CDR3 ends, so the germline J gene completes it. The rearrangement uses TRBV29-1 and TRBJ2-1; tentative D call: TRBD1 (6 bases). V lost 6 bases to trimming and J lost 0 bases, with 9 bases between them. This CDR3 has 13 amino acids. CDR1 and CDR2 (germline): SQVTM, ANQGSEA. The CDR3 here is CSVRTASYNEQFF. Partial CDR3 DNA: TGCAGCGTACGGACAGCCTCCTACAATGAG.

This clone was counted between two and nine times. The read falls 3 residues short of the CDR3 end, and the missing part is taken from the germline J gene. The chain carries TRBV10-3 and TRBJ1-6, with 8 bases identical to TRBD1. This CDR3 is 14 amino acids long. Germline CDR1 reads ENHRY; CDR2 reads SYGVKD. The trim removed 4 bases at V and 9 bases at J, leaving 5 bases unmatched. CDR3 in amino acids: CAISGQGIGSPLHF. The DNA read from the CDR3 is TGTGCCATCAGTGGACAGGGGATAGGTTCACCC.

This clone turned up a few times. The read terminates 3 residues before the CDR3 end, so the remaining end is supplied by the germline J gene. This chain joins TRBV20-1 and TRBJ1-5; 9 positions agree with TRBD1. CDR1 and CDR2 (germline): DFQATT, SNEGSKA (reference sequence). This CDR3 has 13 residues. The junction had 2 bases not matched to a gene; V was cut back by 3 bases and J by 5 bases. CDR3 sequence: CSASGDRDQPQHF. The CDR3 bases that were read are TGCAGTGCTAGTGGGGACAGGGATCAGCCC.

This clone was picked up a small number of times. With the read ending 3 residues before the CDR3 end, the germline J gene is used to fill in that end. The chain employs TRBV11-3 and TRBJ1-6; tentatively, D is TRBD1 (5 bases). CDR1 SGHNT and CDR2 YENEEA come from the germline V gene. The CDR3 is made up of 14 amino acids. With 1 base removed from V and 8 bases from J, the gap between germline ends came to 9 bases. CDR3 DNA, as far as it was read: TGTGCCAGCAGCTTAGGACAGAAGGATTCACCC. This encodes CASSLGQKDSP. The entire CDR3 sequence reads CASSLGQKDSPLHF.

Of note for this clone: Read sequence stops 3 residues before the CDR3 end, and the germline J gene provides the missing end. The J gene is TRBJ2-2, the V gene TRBV30, with 7 bases lining up with TRBD1. The CDR3 length is 14 residues. J was trimmed by 5 bases and V by 2 bases; bases with no gene match: 5. CDR1 is GTSNPN, CDR2 SVGIG, per germline (reference sequence). CDR3 sequence: CAWSMRGRTGELFF. The DNA read from the CDR3 is TGTGCCTGGAGTATGAGGGGGCGAACCGGGGAG.

There are a few counts of this clone. The read terminates 3 residues before the CDR3 end, so the remaining end is supplied by the germline J gene. J is TRBJ2-5 and V is TRBV19; 14 bases fit TRBD2. Germline V gene data show CDR1 as LNHDA and CDR2 as SQIVND (reference sequence). This CDR3 spans 19 amino acids. Trimming at V came to 4 bases and at J to 5 bases, leaving 15 bases not matched to a gene. CDR3 DNA, as far as it was read: TGTGCCAGTAGTACTTTGTGGACTAGCGGGGGGCCCCACCGGGAGACC. This sequence encodes CASSTLWTSGGPHRET. The entire CDR3 protein reads CASSTLWTSGGPHRETQYF.

Remarks on this clone: Sequencing ends 3 residues short of the CDR3 end; the germline J gene provides the rest. The genes are TRBV2 and TRBJ2-7; 9 nucleotides match TRBD2. Germline V CDR1 and CDR2: SNHLY, FYNNEI. Unmatched junction bases numbered 8, after V lost 4 bases and J lost 4 bases. The CDR3 loop spans 15 amino acids. This CDR3 reads CASSGAGTSLYEQYF. Incomplete CDR3 DNA: TGTGCCAGCAGTGGCGCCGGGACTAGCCTTTACGAG. Full variable domain (missing parts from reference TRBV2 and TRBJ2-7): EPEVTQTPSHQVTQMGQEVILRCVPISNHLYFYWYRQILGQKVEFLVSFYNNEISEKSEIFDDQFSVERPDGSNFTLKIRSTKLEDSAMYFCASSGAGTSLYEQYFGPGTRLTVT.

Concerning this clone: The CDR3 extends 3 residues past the end of the read, so its final part is completed from the germline J gene. The genes are TRBV7-2 and TRBJ2-3, with TRBD1 matching over 8 bases. V dropped 5 bases and J dropped 1; count of bases not matched to a gene: 5. Germline assignment: CDR1 SGHTA and CDR2 FQGNSA. The length of the CDR3 is 15 residues. CDR3 protein: CASSAGGAGTDTQYF. CDR3 bases read: TGTGCCAGCAGCGCAGGGGGCGCGGGCACAGATACG.

This clone has a count of ten or more. The read terminates 3 residues ahead of where the CDR3 ends, so the germline J gene completes it. V gene TRBV14 combines with J gene TRBJ1-4, with D perhaps TRBD1 (5 bases). CDR3 size: 14 residues. The germline V gene has CDR1 SGHDN and CDR2 FVKESK. The CDR3 is CASSLLDGAGGLFF. The part of the CDR3 DNA that was read is TGTGCCAGCAGCCTGTTAGACGGCGCGGGGGGA. Drawing the rest from reference TRBV14 and TRBJ1-4, the complete variable domain is EAGVTQFPSHSVIEKGQTVTLRCDPISGHDNLYWYRRVMGKEIKFLLHFVKESKQDESGMPNNRFLAERTGGTYSTLKVQPAELEDSGVYFCASSLLDGAGGLFFGSGTQLSVL.

A few counts support this clone. Read sequence stops 3 residues before the CDR3 end, and the germline J gene provides the missing end. This sample also contains other DNA sequences that code for the same CDR3. The J gene is TRBJ2-3, the V gene TRBV7-6, with TRBD2 identical over 8 bases. The CDR3 sequence is 17 residues long. The V and J ends lost 4 bases and 3 bases, in that order; junction bases with no gene match: 12. Germline values: CDR1 SGHVS, CDR2 FNYEAQ. The CDR3 here is CASSYDLGGGGTDTQYF. The CDR3 DNA, read in part, is TGTGCCAGCAGCTATGACCTAGGTGGCGGGGGGACAGATACG. Based on the CDR3 plus reference TRBV7-6 and TRBJ2-3, the full variable domain is GAGVSQSPRYKVTKRGQDVALRCDPISGHVSLYWYRQALGQGPEFLTYFNYEAQQDKSGLPNDRFSAERPEGSISTLTIQRTEQRDSAMYRCASSYDLGGGGTDTQYFGPGTRLTVL.

Relative to its sample, this clone is medium-sized. The read ends 3 residues shy of where the CDR3 ends; the end is completed using the germline J gene. The gene calls are TRBV19 and TRBJ1-1; TRBD1 agrees at 7 bases. The CDR3 spans 15 residues. Germline V CDR1 and CDR2: LNHDA, SQIVND (reference sequence). V lost 4 bases to trimming and J lost 4 bases; unmatched junction nucleotides: 9. CDR3 bases read: TGTGCCAGTAGTAGCAGACAGGGTATTGCCACTGAA. It translates to CASSSRQGIATE. The whole CDR3 sequence reads CASSSRQGIATEAFF.

The CDR3 reads CASSTDRGGEQFF. The covered CDR3 bases are TGTGCCAGCTCAACGGACAGGGGGGGTGAG. V and J are TRBV18 and TRBJ2-1; TRBD1 aligns across 10 bases. The read finishes 3 residues shy of the CDR3 end, and the germline J gene is used to complete it. The CDR3 consists of 13 residues. In germline, CDR1 is KGHSH, CDR2 LQKENI. Losses at the gene ends were 5 bases for V and 9 bases for J; bases not matched to a gene: 4.